The present entry profiles one T cell receptor (beta chain) with its context. Its specificity is unknown. Upon completion of more than 9 days in culture, CD4+ T cells were isolated. Either the BNT162b2 or mRNA-1273 vaccine was given to participants in two doses. Vaccine recipients lacked prior SARS-CoV-2 infection and had negative nucleocapsid antibodies. Assay: immunoSEQ multiplex PCR; the TCRdb copy retains only in-frame clones and omits some. The data show tens of thousands of clones, approximately 73% seen once. The data belong to a study of vaccination effects on CD4 cells after COVID-19. As for the study in general: Antigen-specific CD4+ T cells expanded by the ViraFEST assay with viral peptide pools were then sequenced. A median of 72 days separated the second dose and sampling. The study, taken as a whole, reports: Clones induced by infection and by vaccine showed marked clonal contraction late after vaccination.

This CDR3 has 14 residues. Germline-derived CDR1 and CDR2 are MNHEY and SVGAGI. The V end was cut by 0 bases, the J end by 4 bases, with 9 bases between. The V call is TRBV6-5, the J call TRBJ1-1, with unresolved D. The TCR originated in a human donor who received a COVID-19 vaccine. The sample in question was CD4+ T cells from PBMCs cultured without peptide, obtained after COVID-19 vaccination. The CDR3 loop reads CASSYSSFFTEAFF. Written as DNA, the CDR3 is TGTGCCAGCAGTTACTCGAGTTTTTTCACTGAAGCTTTCTTT.